This is a list of T cell receptor beta chains from one sample in a study of blood T cell repertoires in COVID-19. Libraries were prepared by immunoSEQ multiplex PCR; TCRdb keeps only in-frame clonotypes and omits some of them. The table records about 190,000 clones, around nine tenths of them present only once. Sequenced input: peripheral blood. These receptor sequences come from a man in his thirties or forties with acute or convalescent COVID-19. Each CDR3 is given with its conserved first and last residue.

TRBJ1-2 | TRBV7-3 | CASSLTGTGSRGYTF
TRBJ2-5 | TRBV7-2 | CASSLAAGAGAETQYF
TRBJ2-3 | TRBV28 | CASNYAGRTDTQYF
TRBJ2-1 | TRBV3-1/TRBV3-2 | CASSWTGSSYNEQFF
TRBJ2-7 | TRBV3-1/TRBV3-2 | CASSQGGLVETYEQYF
TRBJ2-1 | TRBV27 | CASSSASLLVSYYNEQFF
TRBJ1-5 | TRBV7-8 | CASSLVAGGVQPQHF
TRBJ1-5 | TRBV19 | CASHRQGYQPQHF
TRBJ2-1 | TRBV2 | CASRTETGTYNEQFF
TRBJ2-7 | TRBV7-9 | CASSLIEGTGDYEQYF
TRBJ1-2 | TRBV28 | CASSPGQEGGYTF
TRBJ2-1 | TRBV2 | CASSDNPSSYNEQFF
TRBJ1-2 | TRBV7-8 | CASSLAQGGYGYTF
TRBJ1-1 | TRBV6-5 | CASSQMNTEAFF
TRBJ1-3 | TRBV18 | CASSPQGAKRNTIYF
TRBJ2-1 | TRBV9 | CASSVGRLTYNEQFF
TRBJ2-7 | TRBV19 | CASSISSGQPYEQYF
TRBJ2-1 | TRBV19 | CASSTDRLVAEQFF
TRBJ2-7 | TRBV28 | CASSSGLAKTSYEQYF
TRBJ1-1 | TRBV7-8 | CASSLNDRGGTEAFF
TRBJ1-1 | TRBV11-3 | CASSLERKDRTPEAFF
TRBJ2-5 | TRBV11-3 | CASTYGDARRSGQETQYF
TRBJ2-5 | TRBV19 | CASSIDGSGAETQYF
TRBJ2-5 | TRBV5-4 | CASTPEIAVPVAQYF
TRBJ2-5 | TRBV5-4 | CASSLGAGGNQETQYF
TRBJ1-6 | TRBV5-1 | CASRNEWFDNSPLHF
TRBJ1-4 | TRBV11-3 | CASSSTENHEKLFF
TRBJ1-6 | TRBV7-9 | CASSGGSGRYNSPLHF
TRBJ1-1 | TRBV3-1/TRBV3-2 | CASRGNTEAFF
TRBJ1-1 | TRBV29-1 | CSVEGQYGRAAFF